This is a list of T cell receptor beta chains from one sample in a study of blood T cell repertoires in COVID-19. Repertoires were generated with immunoSEQ multiplex PCR, while TCRdb's copy carries only in-frame clones and drops some. This table holds roughly 17,000 clones, 65% to 90% found once. The specimen sequenced was peripheral blood. These receptors all come from a human donor with active COVID-19. The donor label of this sample is uncertain. Each CDR3 is given without its conserved first and last residue.

j_gene: TRBJ1-6; v_gene: TRBV7-2; CDR3aa: ASSLYRLMGSPLH
j_gene: TRBJ1-1; v_gene: TRBV6-6; CDR3aa: ASSDTGLDTEAF
j_gene: TRBJ2-7; v_gene: TRBV15; CDR3aa: ATSRGGSSYEQY
j_gene: TRBJ2-2; v_gene: TRBV7-6; CDR3aa: ASSLAQGQQIGELF
j_gene: TRBJ2-3; v_gene: TRBV3-1/TRBV3-2; CDR3aa: ASSQEQTSGTSGAQY
j_gene: TRBJ2-5; v_gene: TRBV6-2/TRBV6-3; CDR3aa: ASSTHTIIRGGQY
j_gene: TRBJ2-2; v_gene: TRBV9; CDR3aa: ASSVGTGETGELF
j_gene: TRBJ2-7; v_gene: TRBV9; CDR3aa: ASSAHRGSSYEQY
j_gene: TRBJ2-5; v_gene: TRBV19; CDR3aa: ASSILAAGYETQY
j_gene: TRBJ2-3; v_gene: TRBV6-2/TRBV6-3; CDR3aa: ASSYLVGTSGAVSTDTQY
j_gene: TRBJ1-2; v_gene: TRBV5-5; CDR3aa: ASSLATGQVYGYT
j_gene: TRBJ2-5; v_gene: TRBV19; CDR3aa: ASSIDPGQETQY
j_gene: TRBJ1-2; v_gene: TRBV11-2; CDR3aa: ASSSTGGRSYGYT
j_gene: TRBJ1-5; v_gene: TRBV6-5; CDR3aa: AISQYDRTDQPQH
j_gene: TRBJ2-3; v_gene: TRBV24-1; CDR3aa: ATSDPDRDTDTQY
j_gene: TRBJ2-3; v_gene: TRBV6-1; CDR3aa: ASSEAGTTSDTQY
j_gene: TRBJ1-2; v_gene: TRBV25-1; CDR3aa: ASSARGYGYT
j_gene: TRBJ1-1; v_gene: TRBV7-3; CDR3aa: ASSPRGLDTEAF
j_gene: TRBJ1-5; v_gene: TRBV29-1; CDR3aa: SVGGGINQPQH
j_gene: TRBJ2-7; v_gene: TRBV9; CDR3aa: ASSVELARIHEQY
j_gene: TRBJ1-2; v_gene: TRBV7-9; CDR3aa: ASSLVEAGGHGYT
j_gene: TRBJ2-1; v_gene: TRBV14; CDR3aa: ASSQDSPGVGEQF
j_gene: TRBJ1-5; v_gene: TRBV20-1; CDR3aa: SASPGYSNQPQH
j_gene: TRBJ1-2; v_gene: TRBV3-1/TRBV3-2; CDR3aa: ASSHRGLVPYGYT
j_gene: TRBJ1-4; v_gene: TRBV4-3; CDR3aa: ASSQGQGEKLF
j_gene: TRBJ2-1; v_gene: TRBV10-1; CDR3aa: ASSSRGLPYNEQF
j_gene: TRBJ2-6; v_gene: TRBV6-1; CDR3aa: ASSEAAIHYRSVSGANVLT
j_gene: TRBJ1-1; v_gene: TRBV18; CDR3aa: ASSPAPRPFTEAF
j_gene: TRBJ2-3; v_gene: TRBV11-3; CDR3aa: ASSLRATDTQY
j_gene: TRBJ2-7; v_gene: TRBV6-5; CDR3aa: ASSPDSVYEQY